One sample yielded the 4 T cell receptor beta chains listed below, sequenced in a study of vaccination and CD4 T cells after COVID-19. These receptors' antigens are unknown. Treatment meaning: roughly ten-day PBMC culture with coronavirus spike peptide pools or control peptides (ViraFEST assay). Sequencing of the DNA from cultured CD4+ T cells was carried out with the Oncomine TCR Beta short-read assay. TCRdb analysed the PCR reads with MiXCR anew, one entry per CDR3 protein. The sample consists of fewer than 25,000 distinct CDR3 sequences, 38% of them appearing once. This specimen consisted of CD4+ T cells from blood, cultured in vitro, obtained before SARS-CoV-2 vaccination. Receptors were obtained from a human donor who received a COVID-19 vaccine.

V is TRBV12-3 or TRBV12-4 and J is TRBJ1-3; D uncertain. This CDR3 has 13 residues. V lost 5 bases, J lost 1 base, and 6 bases lay in between. The CDR3 protein is CASSVESGNTIYF. The CDR3 DNA follows: TGTGCCAGCAGTGTAGAGTCTGGAAACACCATATATTTT.

In this sample, this clonotype turned up a few times. The chain uses TRBV19 and TRBJ1-6, with no clear D. The germline V and J ends were trimmed by 3 bases and 10 bases, with 16 bases remaining between them. CDR3 length: 15 amino acids. The V gene's germline CDR1 is LNHDA and CDR2 SQIVND (reference sequence). The CDR3: CASSMGDSRYSPLHF. The CDR3 DNA follows: TGTGCCAGTAGTATGGGAGATAGTCGGTACTCACCCCTCCACTTT.

V usage is TRBV2 and J usage is TRBJ1-5, with a weak D call TRBD1 (5 bases). The V gene's germline CDR1 is SNHLY and CDR2 FYNNEI. The CDR3 is 13 residues long. V lost 4 bases and J 5 bases, leaving 9 bases between the germline ends. The CDR3 loop reads CASSGRGDQPQHF. The CDR3 coding sequence is TGTGCCAGCAGTGGTCGGGGGGATCAGCCCCAGCATTTT.

The CDR3: CAWSVDRQETQYF. The CDR3 DNA reads as TGTGCCTGGAGTGTTGACAGGCAAGAGACCCAGTACTTC. The chain employs TRBV30 and TRBJ2-5; D is possibly TRBD1 (6 bases). CDR1 is GTSNPN, CDR2 SVGIG, per germline (reference sequence). V lost 0 bases and J 2 bases, leaving 7 bases between the germline ends. The CDR3 sequence is 13 residues long.